The present TCR beta chain was sequenced within a study of blood T cell repertoires in COVID-19. Study in general: PBMCs, B-cell-depleted T cells, or T cells provided the cDNA or gDNA that made up the material.

Source study methods: Amplifying reference gene primers gave estimates of nucleated cell counts. Libraries were prepared by immunoSEQ multiplex PCR; TCRdb keeps only in-frame clonotypes and omits some of them. V and J calls and clone size are those listed in that table; D and trimming were worked out from the DNA. The repertoire holds roughly 250,000 clones, with 81% as singletons. Per germline, CDR1 LNHDA and CDR2 SQIVND (reference sequence). Trimming took 4 bases from V and 8 from J; bases not matched to a gene: 6. The CDR3 totals 13 residues. V and J are TRBV19 and TRBJ1-2, with TRBD1 matching over 8 bases. Sequencing was performed on peripheral blood. This TCR derives from a woman in her sixties or seventies with active or convalescent COVID-19. The CDR3: CASSNRGVKGYTF. The CDR3 nucleotides are TGTGCCAGTAGTAACAGGGGGGTGAAAGGCTACACCTTC. Together with reference TRBV19 and TRBJ1-2, the CDR3 gives the full variable domain: DGGITQSPKYLFRKEGQNVTLSCEQNLNHDAMYWYRQDPGQGLRLIYYSQIVNDFQKGDIAEGYSVSREKKESFPLTVTSAQKNPTAFYLCASSNRGVKGYTFGSGTRLTVV.